Listed below are T cell receptor beta chains from one sample, sequenced in a study of blood T cell repertoires in COVID-19. Measured with immunoSEQ multiplex PCR; TCRdb has only the in-frame clones, and not every one. The sample consists of under 150,000 clones, more than 75% of them appearing once. Source material: peripheral blood. The receptors shown here come from a man aged 45-65 years with acute or convalescent COVID-19. Each CDR3 is given with its conserved first and last residue. The order of the fields is V gene, CDR3 length, J gene, D gene, clone size, CDR3 protein. A D gene is named only where the DNA matches it firmly. Part of the rows lack a size; the others show once, few, many or a class for expanded clones.

TRBV4-1	13	TRBJ1-2	.	.	CASSQGQTYGYTF
TRBV12-3/TRBV12-4	13	TRBJ1-5	TRBD1	.	CASSGTGHQPQHF
TRBV6-1	16	TRBJ1-3	TRBD1	.	CASSVGTAFSGNTIYF
TRBV7-2	15	TRBJ2-1	TRBD2	.	CASSSSAGGNHEQFF
TRBV12-5	15	TRBJ1-1	.	once	CASGLGGKGHKAAFF
TRBV7-9	15	TRBJ2-3	.	.	CASSLNVADTDTQYF
TRBV6-1	14	TRBJ1-4	.	.	CASSASGTNEKLFF
TRBV3-1/TRBV3-2	14	TRBJ1-2	.	few	CASSQGGRERGYTF
TRBV28	14	TRBJ1-1	TRBD1	.	CASRETGVGTEAFF
TRBV30	14	TRBJ2-2	.	once	CAWSEGHNTGELFF
TRBV7-2	13	TRBJ2-7	.	.	CASSLNGFGEQYF
TRBV3-1/TRBV3-2	13	TRBJ1-2	.	.	CASSLRGSYGYTF
TRBV21-1	17	TRBJ2-7	.	.	CASSKARGPRSSYEQYF
TRBV19	15	TRBJ1-5	.	.	CASSIKDSSNQPQHF
TRBV14	16	TRBJ1-3	TRBD1	.	CASSQDQGAAGNTIYF
TRBV12-3/TRBV12-4	13	TRBJ1-2	.	.	CASTIRVSYGYTF
TRBV20-1	11	TRBJ2-5	TRBD2	.	CSAFSGTTQYF
TRBV18	15	TRBJ2-1	TRBD2	.	CASSPVTGGPNEQFF